This T cell receptor beta chain appears in the sequencing data of a study of blood T cell repertoires in COVID-19. The germline CDR1 and CDR2 sequences are KGHSH and LQKENI. This CDR3 region has 13 residues. The V end was cut by 6 bases, the J end by 5 bases, with 11 bases between. Which cohort a participant joined came from the clinical history participants gave. Cohort 3 donors counted as recovered after two negative PCRs, clearance, or resolved symptoms. In the authors' workflow: Counts of nucleated cells, estimated from reference gene primer amplification, were obtained. Data came from immunoSEQ multiplex PCR; TCRdb stores just in-frame clones and leaves some out. V and J calls and clone size follow that table, whereas D and trimming were derived from the DNA. The sample lists around 300,000 clones; around 90% were seen once.

The gene calls are TRBV18 and TRBJ2-1; D remains ambiguous. The source is a woman in her fifties or sixties who had recovered from COVID-19. The source material was PBMCs or T cells enriched from blood (not recorded which). The CDR3 coding sequence is TGTGCCAGCTCGAGGAGCCTCGACAATGAGCAGTTCTTC. Its translation is CASSRSLDNEQFF.